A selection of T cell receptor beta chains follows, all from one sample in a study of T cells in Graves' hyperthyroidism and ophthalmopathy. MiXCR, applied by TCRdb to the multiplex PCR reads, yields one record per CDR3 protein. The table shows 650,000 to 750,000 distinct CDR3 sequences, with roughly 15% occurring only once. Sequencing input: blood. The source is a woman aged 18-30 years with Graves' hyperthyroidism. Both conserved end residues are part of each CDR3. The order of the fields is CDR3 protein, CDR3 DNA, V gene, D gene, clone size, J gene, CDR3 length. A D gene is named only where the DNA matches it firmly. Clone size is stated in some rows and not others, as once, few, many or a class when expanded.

CDR3: CASSVGGAASYEQYF; DNA: TGTGCCAGCAGCGTAGGAGGAGCGGCCTCCTACGAGCAGTACTTC; V: TRBV9; D: -; size: many; J: TRBJ2-7; length: 15
CDR3: CASSIGTRGSNQPQHF; DNA: TGTGCCAGTAGTATAGGGACCAGGGGTAGCAATCAGCCCCAGCATTTT; V: TRBV19; D: -; size: -; J: TRBJ1-5; length: 16
CDR3: CASSLGQERDYTF; DNA: TGTGCCAGCAGCTTAGGACAGGAGAGGGACTACACCTTC; V: TRBV13; D: -; size: -; J: TRBJ1-2; length: 13
CDR3: CASTINSYEQYF; DNA: TGTGCCAGCACCATTAACTCCTACGAGCAGTACTTC; V: TRBV28; D: -; size: many; J: TRBJ2-7; length: 12
CDR3: CASSSFSGSKTYEQYF; DNA: TGTGCCAGTAGTTCCTTTAGCGGGAGCAAGACCTACGAGCAGTACTTC; V: TRBV19; D: TRBD2; size: once; J: TRBJ2-7; length: 16
CDR3: CASSRTRGTQPQHF; DNA: TGCGCCAGCAGCCGGACTCGGGGGACTCAGCCCCAGCATTTT; V: TRBV4-1; D: -; size: -; J: TRBJ1-5; length: 14
CDR3: CASSEQGKRDYGYTF; DNA: TGTGCCAGCAGTGAACAGGGGAAGAGGGATTATGGCTACACCTTC; V: TRBV25-1; D: -; size: few; J: TRBJ1-2; length: 15
CDR3: CSVIERGTEAFF; DNA: TGCAGCGTTATTGAGCGGGGCACTGAAGCTTTCTTT; V: TRBV29-1; D: -; size: -; J: TRBJ1-1; length: 12
CDR3: CSARLAGGRPGGATDTQYF; DNA: TGCAGTGCTAGGCTAGCGGGAGGCCGACCAGGGGGCGCGACAGATACGCAGTATTTT; V: TRBV20-1; D: TRBD2; size: -; J: TRBJ2-3; length: 19
CDR3: CASSHLLSGTGELFF; DNA: TGTGCCAGCAGCCACCTGCTTAGCGGCACCGGGGAGCTGTTTTTT; V: TRBV3-1; D: -; size: many; J: TRBJ2-2; length: 15
CDR3: CASSQDGTSPYEQYF; DNA: TGCGCCAGCAGCCAAGATGGGACTAGCCCCTACGAGCAGTACTTC; V: TRBV4-1; D: TRBD2; size: few; J: TRBJ2-7; length: 15
CDR3: CASSPPLAGGLYNEQFF; DNA: TGTGCCAGCAGCCCACCCCTAGCGGGAGGGCTATACAATGAGCAGTTCTTC; V: TRBV12-3/TRBV12-4; D: TRBD2; size: -; J: TRBJ2-1; length: 17
CDR3: CASISRSGLAGIYNEQFF; DNA: TGTGCCAGCATTTCCCGAAGCGGACTAGCGGGAATTTACAATGAGCAGTTCTTC; V: TRBV2; D: TRBD2; size: -; J: TRBJ2-1; length: 18
CDR3: CSARTGGEYEQYF; DNA: TGCAGTGCTCGCACAGGGGGGGAATACGAGCAGTACTTC; V: TRBV20-1; D: -; size: -; J: TRBJ2-7; length: 13
CDR3: CATSDPGTGNQPQHF; DNA: TGTGCCACCAGTGATCCCGGGACAGGGAATCAGCCCCAGCATTTT; V: TRBV24-1; D: TRBD1; size: many; J: TRBJ1-5; length: 15
CDR3: CSVEEREYEGAFF; DNA: TGCAGCGTTGAAGAGCGGGAGTACGAGGGGGCTTTCTTT; V: TRBV29-1; D: -; size: few; J: TRBJ1-1; length: 13
CDR3: CASSPKGATGELFF; DNA: TGTGCCAGCTCACCCAAAGGGGCCACCGGGGAGCTGTTTTTT; V: TRBV18; D: -; size: -; J: TRBJ2-2; length: 14
CDR3: CASSLEGSGASTGELFF; DNA: TGTGCCAGCAGCTTGGAAGGTAGCGGGGCTTCCACCGGGGAGCTGTTTTTT; V: TRBV5-5; D: TRBD2; size: many; J: TRBJ2-2; length: 17